This T cell receptor beta chain derives from a study of T cells in Graves' hyperthyroidism and ophthalmopathy. General study results and limits: Ophthalmopathy and stable hyperthyroidism were told apart by a 13 V-J model.

TCR beta CDR3 region amplification was performed from RNA transcripts. TCR CDR3 regions were first amplified by RT-PCR with HTBI primers. TCRdb independently ran MiXCR on the multiplex PCR reads; one entry per CDR3 protein. Of roughly 660,000 distinct CDR3 sequences in the sample, 15% to 20% were seen once. Between the trimmed V and J ends, which lost 2 bases and 1 base, there was a span of 15 bases. The CDR3 extends over 16 amino acids. Germline V CDR1 and CDR2: GTSNPN, SVGIG (reference sequence). A remark on this clonotype: Its antigen is undetermined.

PBMCs were sourced from roughly 9.7 ml fresh peripheral blood. The sequence came from a man between 50 and 59 years old with Graves' hyperthyroidism. The chain combines TRBV30 with TRBJ1-5, with a tentative D call TRBD1 (5 bases). The specimen was blood. Here the CDR3 DNA reads TGTGCCTGGAGTCTTTCTTCAGGGACGAGCAATCAGCCCCAGCATTTT. It is translated as CAWSLSSGTSNQPQHF.